These T cell receptor beta chains were read from a single sample in a study of blood T cell repertoires in COVID-19. TCRdb's table, derived via immunoSEQ multiplex PCR, lists solely in-frame clones and lacks some. The data show around 310,000 clones, roughly 89% seen once. Source material: PBMCs or T cells enriched from blood (not recorded which). The receptor source for this set is a woman younger than 45 who had recovered from COVID-19. Both conserved end residues are part of each CDR3. A D gene is named only where the DNA matches it firmly. Expanded clones get a size class; other rows say once, few or many, or leave the size out.

D gene	clone size	J gene	CDR3 length	V gene	CDR3 protein	CDR3 DNA
TRBD1	-	TRBJ2-1	13	TRBV6-5	CASRRTGGNEQFF	TGTGCCAGCAGGCGGACAGGGGGCAATGAGCAGTTCTTC
TRBD1	-	TRBJ2-7	14	TRBV5-1	CASSPTGVPYEQYF	TGCGCCAGCAGCCCGACAGGGGTTCCCTACGAGCAGTACTTC
-	-	TRBJ2-1	16	TRBV4-2	CASSQDPMPSFNEQFF	TGTGCCAGCAGCCAAGATCCTATGCCTAGTTTCAATGAGCAGTTCTTC
TRBD1	-	TRBJ2-7	15	TRBV6-5	CASSNRDRVSHEQYF	TGTGCCAGCAGTAACCGGGACAGGGTTTCCCACGAGCAGTACTTC
-	-	TRBJ1-4	15	TRBV28	CASSLSPRTGGELFF	TGTGCCAGCAGTTTATCCCCCCGGACGGGCGGGGAACTGTTTTTT
-	-	TRBJ1-3	16	TRBV7-2	CASSLTFVGHGNTIYF	TGTGCCAGCAGCTTAACTTTCGTGGGCCATGGAAACACCATATATTTT
-	-	TRBJ2-2	12	TRBV29-1	CSFRAGTGELFF	TGCAGCTTCCGTGCAGGGACCGGGGAGCTGTTTTTT
TRBD1	-	TRBJ2-7	15	TRBV5-1	CASSTGTGRLSEQYF	TGCGCCAGCAGCACAGGGACAGGGCGGCTCTCCGAGCAGTACTTC
-	-	TRBJ1-4	17	TRBV18	CASSLRQNRATNEKLFF	TGTGCCAGCTCACTGAGACAAAACAGGGCAACTAATGAAAAACTGTTTTTT
-	-	TRBJ1-2	13	TRBV12-3/TRBV12-4	CASSPRFNYGYTF	TGTGCCAGCAGTCCCCGTTTTAACTATGGCTACACCTTC
-	-	TRBJ2-7	17	TRBV15	CATSRRTSSDWTYEQYF	TGTGCCACCAGCAGAAGAACCTCCTCCGACTGGACCTACGAGCAGTACTTC
-	-	TRBJ2-3	16	TRBV4-2	CASSQRLVGDTDTQYF	TGTGCCAGCAGCCAGAGATTGGTGGGAGACACAGATACGCAGTATTTT
TRBD1	few	TRBJ1-1	13	TRBV19	CASNGQGGTEAFF	TGTGCCAGTAATGGACAGGGGGGAACTGAAGCTTTCTTT
TRBD1	-	TRBJ1-2	16	TRBV11-1	CASSLHQGAALGGYTF	TGTGCCAGCAGCTTACATCAGGGGGCCGCCTTGGGTGGCTACACCTTC
TRBD1	-	TRBJ1-1	16	TRBV18	CASSPVQGARSTEAFF	TGTGCCAGCTCACCAGTACAGGGGGCGCGTAGCACTGAAGCTTTCTTT
-	few	TRBJ1-5	14	TRBV28	CASADTGGNQPQHF	TGTGCCAGCGCCGACACGGGAGGCAATCAGCCCCAGCATTTT